This is a list of T cell receptor beta chains from one sample in a study of graft-versus-host responses after intestinal transplantation. Using immunoSEQ multiplex PCR, the repertoire was profiled, and TCRdb retains in-frame clones only, with some absent. The sample consists of some 88,000 clones, roughly 91% of them appearing once. Antigens for these TCRs are unknown. The input for sequencing was unstimulated CD8+ T cells sorted from spleen or lymph node cells, taken before intestinal transplant. These receptors were collected from a human donor who received an intestinal transplant. The CDR3 runs from the conserved cysteine through the conserved F or W. A D gene is named only where the DNA matches it firmly. Some rows have no size entry. The others give once, few or many, or a class for an expanded clone.

V gene	J gene	clone size	D gene	CDR3 DNA	CDR3 protein
TRBV27	TRBJ2-2	-	TRBD1	TGTGCCAGCAGGAGGGGGCCCGGGGAGCTGTTTTTT	CASRRGPGELFF
TRBV4-1	TRBJ2-3	-	-	TGCGCCAGCAGCCAGGCCCGTCGGGGTTCTTTCGATACGCAGTATTTT	CASSQARRGSFDTQYF
TRBV4-3	TRBJ2-3	-	TRBD1	TGCGCCAGCAGCCAGGGACAGGGGGCAGCAGATACGCAGTATTTT	CASSQGQGAADTQYF
TRBV4-1	TRBJ1-2	-	-	TGCGCCAGCAGCCAAGGGGGGGTCGGCGGCTACACCTTC	CASSQGGVGGYTF
TRBV4-1	TRBJ1-2	-	-	TGCGCCAGCAGCCAAGCAGGAGGGAGTAATGGCTACACCTTC	CASSQAGGSNGYTF
TRBV5-6	TRBJ2-2	-	TRBD2	TGTGCCAGCAGCGCTAGCGGGGACACCGGGGAGCTGTTTTTT	CASSASGDTGELFF
TRBV30	TRBJ1-1	-	-	TGTGCCTGGAGCGACGGAGGAAACACTGAAGCTTTCTTT	CAWSDGGNTEAFF
TRBV23-1	TRBJ1-3	-	-	TGCGCCAGCACACGCGGGAACACCATATATTTT	CASTRGNTIYF
TRBV13	TRBJ2-7	-	-	TGTGCCAGCAGCGCCGGCGGGACGCTTACCTACGAGCAGTACTTC	CASSAGGTLTYEQYF
TRBV30	TRBJ1-3	-	-	TGTGCCTTGATTCAGTGGAGCTCTGGAAACACCATATATTTT	CALIQWSSGNTIYF
TRBV19	TRBJ2-2	-	TRBD1	TGTGCCAGTAGTAGGCACAGGGGGCAGGGCACCGGGGAGCTGTTTTTT	CASSRHRGQGTGELFF
TRBV4-3	TRBJ2-1	-	TRBD2	TGCGCCAGCAGCCAAGATGCGACCAGCGGGGGCCGTTCGGGCTCCTACAATGAGCAGTTCTTC	CASSQDATSGGRSGSYNEQFF
TRBV9	TRBJ2-1	-	TRBD2	TGTGCCAGCAGCGTAGCACTCGGGACTAGTCGTAATGAGCAGTTCTTC	CASSVALGTSRNEQFF
TRBV6-1	TRBJ1-2	few	-	TGTGCCAGCAGTTCCGGGTGGGGCTACACCTTC	CASSSGWGYTF
TRBV6-6	TRBJ1-2	-	TRBD1	TGTGCCAGCAGTTCTGCCGGGACAGGGGGCGGCGGCTACACCTTC	CASSSAGTGGGGYTF
TRBV13	TRBJ2-7	few	TRBD1	TGTGCCAGCAGCGACACAGGGGAAAGCTCCTACGAGCAGTACTTC	CASSDTGESSYEQYF
TRBV13	TRBJ2-1	-	-	TGTGCCAGCAGATTAGGAGGGGCCGATGAGCAGTTCTTC	CASRLGGADEQFF
TRBV5-1	TRBJ2-2	once	TRBD2	TGCGCCAGCAGCCCGGGACTAGCGGGGGAGTATACCGGGGAGCTGTTTTTT	CASSPGLAGEYTGELFF
TRBV4-3	TRBJ1-4	-	TRBD1	TGCGCCAGCAGCCAAGAGGGACAGGGTTTGGCTAATGAAAAACTGTTTTTT	CASSQEGQGLANEKLFF
TRBV7-2	TRBJ1-5	-	-	TGTGCCAGCAGCTTAGGAGGGGGGGGTGGCAATCAGCCCCAGCATTTT	CASSLGGGGGNQPQHF
TRBV5-6	TRBJ1-2	-	TRBD1	TGTGCCAGCAGCCTCGGACAGGGGGACGACACCTTC	CASSLGQGDDTF
TRBV7-9	TRBJ2-4	-	-	TGTGCCAGCAGCTTAGTCACCGGAGACATTCAGTACTTC	CASSLVTGDIQYF
TRBV19	TRBJ1-2	-	-	TGTGCCAGTAGTATAGATCCTGGCAGTTATTCCTATGGCTACACCTTC	CASSIDPGSYSYGYTF
TRBV20-1	TRBJ2-3	-	-	TGCAGTGCACCACATAAAAGGTATTTT	CSAPHKRYF
TRBV9	TRBJ1-1	-	TRBD1	TGTGCCAGCAGCCCACAGGGGCAGGTGGATACTGAAGCTTTCTTT	CASSPQGQVDTEAFF
TRBV6-5	TRBJ2-1	-	TRBD2	TGTGCCAGCAGTTACCATAATAGCGGGGGGGCTTTTGAGCAGTTCTTC	CASSYHNSGGAFEQFF
TRBV19	TRBJ2-2	-	-	TGTGCCAGTAAAGGGGTGATCACCGGGGAGCTGTTTTTT	CASKGVITGELFF
TRBV9	TRBJ1-3	-	TRBD1	TGTGCCAGCAGCGTGGGACAGGGGGGAGGAAACACCATATATTTT	CASSVGQGGGNTIYF
TRBV27	TRBJ2-1	-	TRBD1	TGTGCCAGCAGTAGTCGGGACAGGAACTACAATGAGCAGTTCTTC	CASSSRDRNYNEQFF
TRBV27	TRBJ2-3	-	TRBD1	TGTGCCAGCAGCGCAGGGGGCCTATCCACAGATACGCAGTATTTT	CASSAGGLSTDTQYF
TRBV13	TRBJ2-3	-	-	TGTGCCAGCAGCTTAGGCGACAACACAGATACGCAGTATTTT	CASSLGDNTDTQYF
TRBV11-3	TRBJ2-7	once	TRBD1	TGTGCCAGCAGCTTAACTACATCATCCGGGACAGAACCCTACGAGCAGTACTTC	CASSLTTSSGTEPYEQYF
TRBV18	TRBJ1-1	once	TRBD1	TGTGCCAGCTCACCCGGACAGGGGGCTAGGTTCACTGAAGCTTTCTTT	CASSPGQGARFTEAFF
TRBV11-2	TRBJ1-5	-	TRBD1	TGTGCCAGCAGCTCAGGACAGGGGGCACACCAGCCCCAGCATTTT	CASSSGQGAHQPQHF
TRBV9	TRBJ2-4	-	TRBD1	TGTGCCAGCAGCCTAGGGACAGGGAATTTGGACATTCAGTACTTC	CASSLGTGNLDIQYF
TRBV5-1	TRBJ1-4	-	TRBD1	TGCGCCAGCAGCTTGGACAGGGGGAATGAAAAACTGTTTTTT	CASSLDRGNEKLFF